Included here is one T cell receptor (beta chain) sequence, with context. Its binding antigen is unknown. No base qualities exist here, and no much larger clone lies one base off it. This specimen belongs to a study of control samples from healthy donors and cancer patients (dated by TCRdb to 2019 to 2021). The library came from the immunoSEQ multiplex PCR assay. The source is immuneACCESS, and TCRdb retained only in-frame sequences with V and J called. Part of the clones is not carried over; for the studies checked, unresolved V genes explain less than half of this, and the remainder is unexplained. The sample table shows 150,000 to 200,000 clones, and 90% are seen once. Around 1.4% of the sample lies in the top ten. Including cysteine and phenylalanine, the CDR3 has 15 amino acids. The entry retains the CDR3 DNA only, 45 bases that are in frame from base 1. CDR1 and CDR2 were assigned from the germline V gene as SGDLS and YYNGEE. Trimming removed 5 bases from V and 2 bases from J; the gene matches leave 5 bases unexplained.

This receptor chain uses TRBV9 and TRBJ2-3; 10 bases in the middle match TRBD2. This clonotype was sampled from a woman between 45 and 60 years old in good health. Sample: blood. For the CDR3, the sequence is CASSVSGGHTDTQYF. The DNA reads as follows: TGTGCCAGCAGTGTTAGCGGGGGGCACACAGATACGCAGTATTTT.